A single sample gave rise to the 9 T cell receptor beta chains below, sequenced in a study of OX40 agonist ivuxolimab in advanced cancers. Libraries were prepared by immunoSEQ multiplex PCR; TCRdb keeps only in-frame clonotypes and omits some of them. The profile shows 60,000 to 70,000 clones, nearly 90% of them singletons. The source was CD4+ or CD8+ T cells sorted from blood, collected in a trial of the OX40 agonist ivuxolimab. These receptors were taken from an adult with an advanced solid tumor such as melanoma, head and neck, liver or kidney cancer.

This chain uses TRBV4-2 with TRBJ1-5; no definite D call. The CDR3 is 15 residues long. Trimming stripped 1 base from V and 2 bases from J, with 9 bases between. Germline values: CDR1 LGHNA, CDR2 YNFKEQ. This CDR3 reads CASSQVEGGNQPQHF. The CDR3 bases are TGTGCCAGCAGCCAAGTAGAGGGAGGCAATCAGCCCCAGCATTTT.

V usage is TRBV15 and J usage is TRBJ2-3; a possible D gene is TRBD1 (6 bases). Germline lookup yields CDR1 LNHNV and CDR2 YYDKDF (reference sequence). This CDR3 contains 15 residues. V lost 0 bases, J lost 6 bases, and 13 bases lay in between. The CDR3 DNA sequence: TGTGCCACCAGCAGAGAAATCACAGGGTCTGATACGCAGTATTTT. Residues: CATSREITGSDTQYF.

The V call is TRBV18, the J call TRBJ2-3, with 9 bases fitting TRBD2. CDR1 KGHSH and CDR2 LQKENI come from the germline V gene. This CDR3 contains 15 residues. The J segment lost 2 bases and the V segment lost 3 bases, leaving 3 bases of the junction unmatched. Written as DNA, the CDR3 is TGTGCCAGCTCACCCGTAGCGGGAGCCACAGATACGCAGTATTTT. Amino acid sequence: CASSPVAGATDTQYF.

The J gene is TRBJ2-5, the V gene TRBV1; TRBD2 is the table's D call and was not checked against the DNA. TRBV1 is classified as a pseudogene. The CDR3 is made up of 15 amino acids. The CDR3 sequence is CTSSHLGGGQETQYF. DNA for the CDR3: TGCACCAGCAGCCACCTCGGGGGAGGGCAAGAGACCCAGTACTTC.

The genes are TRBV29-1 and TRBJ2-1; tentatively, D is TRBD2 (5 bases). The CDR3 is made up of 14 amino acids. V was pared by 5 bases and J by 6 bases, with 17 bases between. Germline CDR1 reads SQVTM; CDR2 reads ANQGSEA. The CDR3 nucleotides are TGCAGCGTTTCTAGGACTTTTCCTAGCAATGAGCAGTTCTTC. Translated: CSVSRTFPSNEQFF.

The chain has TRBV28 and TRBJ2-6; D possibly corresponds to TRBD1 (6 bases). This CDR3 is 19 amino acids long. Trimming pared 5 bases from V and 0 bases from J, leaving 20 bases between. Germline-derived CDR1 and CDR2 are MDHEN and SYDVKM. The CDR3 protein is CASSPAPGQINSGANVLTF. CDR3 DNA sequence: TGTGCCAGCAGTCCTGCTCCGGGACAAATTAACTCTGGGGCCAACGTCCTGACTTTC. Together with reference TRBV28 and TRBJ2-6, the CDR3 gives the full variable domain: DVKVTQSSRYLVKRTGEKVFLECVQDMDHENMFWYRQDPGLGLRLIYFSYDVKMKEKGDIPEGYSVSREKKERFSLILESASTNQTSMYLCASSPAPGQINSGANVLTFGAGSRLTVL.

CDR3 nucleotides: TGTGCCAGTATACGGAGCCCCCAGGGTAACTATGGCTACACCTTC. Its translation is CASIRSPQGNYGYTF. The rearrangement links TRBV19 to TRBJ1-2, with D perhaps matching TRBD1 (5 bases). Deletions cut 7 bases from V and 1 base from J, with 16 bases between. The CDR3 contains 15 residues. Per germline, CDR1 LNHDA and CDR2 SQIVND (reference sequence).

V usage is TRBV7-9 and J usage is TRBJ2-5; D possibly corresponds to TRBD2 (6 bases). V lost 0 bases to trimming and J lost 5 bases, with 7 bases between them. The CDR3 is 13 amino acids. CDR1 SEHNR and CDR2 FQNEAQ come from the germline V gene (reference sequence). The CDR3 sequence: CASSLAAGETQYF. The CDR3 DNA is TGTGCCAGCAGCTTAGCCGCGGGGGAGACCCAGTACTTC.

The gene calls are TRBV7-2 and TRBJ1-2; no clear D. V dropped 3 bases and J dropped 1 base, with 6 bases sitting between them. Germline assignment: CDR1 SGHTA and CDR2 FQGNSA. The CDR3 covers 13 residues. In DNA form, the CDR3 reads TGTGCCAGCAGCTTCACGCTTAACTATGGCTACACCTTC. This sequence encodes CASSFTLNYGYTF.